Listed here are 18 T cell receptor beta chains from one sample, sequenced in a study of cytomegalovirus exposure and HLA in healthy donors. PCR was performed using 60 Vbeta and 13 Jbeta primers. Assay used: immunoSEQ multiplex PCR; TCRdb lists only in-frame clones, some missing. The sample has 40,000 to 65,000 clones. Sequenced material: PBMCs. Receptors originate from a man in his forties in good health and CMV-seropositive.

The CDR3 DNA follows: TGTGCCAGCAGCCTGGGACTAGCGGGAGTGGAGACCCAGTACTTC. It specifies CASSLGLAGVETQYF. The rearrangement uses TRBV28 and TRBJ2-5; TRBD2 matches at 14 bases. With 6 bases clipped from V and 5 bases from J, the junction kept 5 bases outside the gene matches. Germline CDR1 reads MDHEN; CDR2 reads SYDVKM. This CDR3 spans 15 amino acids.

V and J are TRBV5-4 and TRBJ2-7; 7 bases match TRBD1. CDR1 and CDR2 from the germline V gene are SGHNT and YYREEE (reference sequence). The CDR3 has 15 residues. J gave up 2 bases and V 0 bases, and 5 bases lay outside the gene matches. CDR3 loop: CASSLDRGGTYEQYF. For the CDR3, the DNA is TGTGCCAGCAGCTTGGACAGGGGTGGTACCTACGAGCAGTACTTC.

The chain recombines TRBV19 with TRBJ2-5; 7 bases agree with TRBD1. Germline assignment: CDR1 LNHDA and CDR2 SQIVND (reference sequence). Germline trimming cut 3 bases from V and 5 bases from J; bases unmatched to any gene: 9. The CDR3 spans 15 residues. CDR3 coding DNA: TGTGCCAGTAGTATTACAGGGGTAGGCCGTGAGACCCAGTACTTC. The encoded protein is CASSITGVGRETQYF.

With regard to this clone: Other DNA sequences in this specimen translate into the identical CDR3. The V gene is TRBV5-1, the J gene TRBJ1-3; TRBD1 matches 7 bases. Germline lookup yields CDR1 SGHRS and CDR2 YFSETQ. The CDR3 length is 14 residues. V was clipped by 0 bases and J by 5 bases; unmatched bases: 2. In DNA form, the CDR3 reads TGCGCCAGCAGCTTGGACAGGGGTAGAAACACCATATATTTT. It yields the protein CASSLDRGRNTIYF.

The chain employs TRBV4-3 and TRBJ1-2; TRBD1 agrees at 10 bases. Losses at the gene ends were 4 bases for V and 9 bases for J; bases not matched to a gene: 5. The CDR3 runs to 13 residues. Germline V gene lookup returns CDR1 LGHNA and CDR2 YSLEER. The CDR3 here is CASSPGQGISYTF. The CDR3 nucleotides are TGCGCCAGCAGCCCGGGACAGGGGATAAGCTACACCTTC.

The chain is built from TRBV29-1 and TRBJ2-4; D call uncertain. The CDR3 covers 11 residues. V was trimmed by 2 bases and J by 9 bases, leaving 8 bases between them. The germline gives CDR1 SQVTM, CDR2 ANQGSEA. Here the CDR3 reads CSVEPGGIQYF. In nucleotides, the CDR3 is TGCAGCGTTGAACCTGGCGGCATTCAGTACTTC.

The V call is TRBV18, the J call TRBJ1-6, with D hard to call. The CDR3 contains 14 residues. From germline, CDR1 is KGHSH and CDR2 LQKENI. V dropped 3 bases and J dropped 11 bases, with 14 bases sitting between them. CDR3 residues: CASSPGRELTPLHF. The CDR3 DNA is TGTGCCAGCTCACCCGGACGGGAATTGACACCCCTCCACTTT.

V is TRBV9 and J is TRBJ2-2, with 7 bases that match TRBD1. The V segment lost 5 bases and the J segment 5 bases; nucleotides outside the gene matches: 15. Germline V CDR1 and CDR2: SGDLS, YYNGEE. The CDR3 contains 17 residues. CDR3 region: CASSVPGQRGDTGELFF. Here the CDR3 DNA reads TGTGCCAGCAGTGTACCGGGACAGAGGGGAGATACCGGGGAGCTGTTTTTT.

The CDR3 spells CASSRRDRGLDTEAFF. The DNA of the CDR3 is TGTGCCAGCAGTCGAAGGGACAGGGGGCTTGACACTGAAGCTTTCTTT. The chain employs TRBV27 and TRBJ1-1; 12 bases match TRBD1. Per the germline V gene, CDR1 is MNHEY and CDR2 is SMNVEV (reference sequence). The length of the CDR3 is 16 residues. The V gene end was trimmed by 5 bases and the J gene end by 3 bases; junction bases not matched to a gene: 7.

The chain couples TRBV2 to TRBJ2-5; 8 positions match TRBD2. The CDR3 spans 17 residues. The germline CDR1 and CDR2 sequences are SNHLY and FYNNEI. The V segment lost 7 bases and the J segment 5 bases; nucleotides outside the gene matches: 18. The CDR3 nucleotides read TGTGCCAGCAACACCGGGGGGGGGCTGGGGGTGGTCGAGACCCAGTACTTC. It encodes CASNTGGGLGVVETQYF. Full variable domain (missing parts from reference TRBV2 and TRBJ2-5): EPEVTQTPSHQVTQMGQEVILRCVPISNHLYFYWYRQILGQKVEFLVSFYNNEISEKSEIFDDQFSVERPDGSNFTLKIRSTKLEDSAMYFCASNTGGGLGVVETQYFGPGTRLLVL.

This chain links TRBV19 with TRBJ2-5; D is possibly TRBD1 (7 bases). Trimming took 5 bases from V and 3 from J, leaving 19 bases between them. The germline V gene encodes CDR1 LNHDA and CDR2 SQIVND (reference sequence). This CDR3 comprises 16 residues. Here the CDR3 DNA reads TGTGCCAGTAGTTTCCCGAAGGAGGGGGCGGAAGAGACCCAGTACTTC. Translated, it gives CASSFPKEGAEETQYF.

This chain links TRBV28 with TRBJ2-7; weak D call: TRBD1 (5 bases). V dropped 4 bases and J dropped 3 bases, with 13 bases sitting between them. Germline CDR1 is MDHEN and CDR2 is SYDVKM. The CDR3 has 14 amino acids. This chain's CDR3 is CASSSPEGVYEQYF. CDR3 coding DNA: TGTGCCAGCAGTTCCCCGGAAGGGGTCTACGAGCAGTACTTC.

The chain has TRBV28 and TRBJ2-1; D gene uncertain. Trimming took 2 bases from V and 4 from J, leaving 9 bases between them. There are 14 residues in the CDR3. Germline CDR1 and CDR2: MDHEN and SYDVKM. The CDR3 sequence is CASSLTGPYNEQFF. As DNA, the CDR3 is TGTGCCAGCAGTTTAACCGGTCCTTACAATGAGCAGTTCTTC.

The rearrangement links TRBV13 to TRBJ2-3; 8 bases match TRBD1. Germline trimming cut 5 bases from V and 1 base from J; bases unmatched to any gene: 8. CDR1 and CDR2 from the germline V gene are PRHDT and FYEKMQ (reference sequence). The CDR3 is 16 residues long. CDR3 sequence (DNA): TGTGCCAGCAGCCAGCGCGGACAGGGTCGCACAGATACGCAGTATTTT. This translates into CASSQRGQGRTDTQYF.

The chain couples TRBV11-2 to TRBJ2-7; D gene uncertain. Germline CDR1 SGHAT, CDR2 FQNNGV. The CDR3 covers 13 residues. V was cut by 7 bases and J by 4 bases, with 14 bases left in between. The CDR3 sequence: CASTLGIAYEQYF. The CDR3 DNA reads TGTGCCAGCACCCTAGGAATAGCTTACGAGCAGTACTTC.

The rearrangement links TRBV28 to TRBJ2-7, with D possibly TRBD2 on 5 matching bases. Trimming took 3 bases from V and 5 from J, leaving 11 bases between them. Per germline, CDR1 MDHEN and CDR2 SYDVKM. The CDR3 length is 13 residues. The CDR3 here is CASSLGRGNEQYF. CDR3 nucleotide sequence: TGTGCCAGCAGTTTGGGCCGGGGAAACGAGCAGTACTTC.

This chain links TRBV7-3 with TRBJ2-2; the match to TRBD2 covers 8 bases. Germline loops: CDR1 SGHTA, CDR2 FQGTGA. After removal of 5 bases from V and 2 bases from J, the junction contained 10 bases not matched to a gene. This CDR3 region has 17 residues. Here the CDR3 DNA reads TGTGCCAGCAGCCCGTGGGGGAGCGGGAGTAACACCGGGGAGCTGTTTTTT. Translating it yields CASSPWGSGSNTGELFF. Together with reference TRBV7-3 and TRBJ2-2, the CDR3 gives the full variable domain: GAGVSQTPSNKVTEKGKYVELRCDPISGHTALYWYRQSLGQGPEFLIYFQGTGAADDSGLPNDRFFAVRPEGSVSTLKIQRTERGDSAVYLCASSPWGSGSNTGELFFGEGSRLTVL.

The chain uses TRBV5-1 and TRBJ2-5; 13 nucleotides agree with TRBD2. Trimming took 4 bases from V and 6 from J; bases not matched to a gene: 12. The CDR3 is 17 residues long. Germline values: CDR1 SGHRS, CDR2 YFSETQ. The DNA for the CDR3 is TGCGCCAGCAGCCCAACTAGCGGGGGGGCTACGATAAAGACCCAGTACTTC. It specifies CASSPTSGGATIKTQYF. Full variable domain (outside the CDR3, taken from reference TRBV5-1 and TRBJ2-5): KAGVTQTPRYLIKTRGQQVTLSCSPISGHRSVSWYQQTPGQGLQFLFEYFSETQRNKGNFPGRFSGRQFSNSRSEMNVSTLELGDSALYLCASSPTSGGATIKTQYFGPGTRLLVL.